This T cell receptor (beta chain) was sequenced for a study of early T cells in non-severe SARS-CoV-2 infection. CDR1 is LGHNA and CDR2 is YNFKEQ in the germline V gene. The V gene lost 1 base and the J gene lost 2 bases, with 16 bases spanning the gap. The CDR3 is 17 amino acids. Unique molecular identifiers were affixed to single, distinct cDNA molecules. TCRdb re-called the 5' RACE reads with MiXCR, one entry per CDR3 protein. The sample lists roughly 100,000 distinct CDR3 sequences; over 9.5% were seen once. The chain recombines TRBV4-2 with TRBJ2-3; weak D call: TRBD2 (5 bases). Sequenced here: whole blood, sampled at baseline. This TCR was sampled from an adult who was a healthcare worker with PCR-confirmed SARS-CoV-2 infection or an uninfected control (not recorded which). The DNA of the CDR3 is TGTGCCAGCAGCCAAGTCATCGGGTTCGGGGTCACAGATACGCAGTATTTT. Its protein product is CASSQVIGFGVTDTQYF.